This T cell receptor beta chain emerged from a study of technical replicates of blood from several donors. The protocol was immunoSEQ multiplex PCR, while the TCRdb copy is restricted to in-frame clones and leaves out a portion. Of around 68,000 clones detected, about 97% appear once; the ten largest clones hold approximately 0.26%. A single count supports this clone. The origin of this receptor is a human donor in good health. The specimen sequenced was T cells isolated from PBMCs.

The CDR3 loop reads CASSQTVHQPQHF. The CDR3 DNA follows: TGTGCCAGCAGCCAAACAGTTCATCAGCCCCAGCATTTT. V and J are TRBV7-2 and TRBJ1-5; D not resolved. Germline loops: CDR1 SGHTA, CDR2 FQGNSA. CDR3 length: 13 amino acids. Trimming removed 5 bases from V and 5 bases from J, with 10 bases in between.